This T cell receptor (beta chain) is drawn from a study of spatial heterogeneity in lung cancer. Via MiXCR, TCRdb re-called the 5' RACE reads, giving one row per CDR3 protein. The sample has under 4,500 distinct CDR3 sequences, approximately 30% seen once; the top ten hold about 15%. The V gene lost 7 bases and the J gene lost 0 bases, with 6 bases spanning the gap. Germline CDR1 is SQVTM and CDR2 is ANQGSEA. This CDR3 region has 11 residues. Time point described: sample taken at primary tumor resection. The sequenced material consisted of unsorted whole RNA from tumor, nontumor lung or frozen PBMC. The receptor was derived from a male donor with early-stage non-small cell lung cancer. The chain has TRBV29-1 and TRBJ1-1; unclear D gene. The sample consisted of normal lung tissue next to the tumor, taken at surgery. In nucleotides, the CDR3 is TGCAGCGGAGAAATGAACACTGAAGCTTTCTTT. Its protein is CSGEMNTEAFF.